The 5 T cell receptor beta chains listed next were all sequenced from one sample in a study of blood T cell repertoires in COVID-19. Produced via immunoSEQ multiplex PCR; TCRdb's table is partial and in-frame only. There are about 83,000 clones in the sample; about 90% occur only once, and under 3% lies in the top ten. The sample consisted of peripheral blood. The origin of the receptors is a woman aged 45-60 years with active or convalescent COVID-19.

This chain connects TRBV5-1 to TRBJ2-7, with 7 bases matching TRBD1. Germline values: CDR1 SGHRS, CDR2 YFSETQ. V lost 0 bases, J lost 0 bases, and 3 bases stayed unmatched. The CDR3 is 15 residues long. The CDR3 nucleotides are TGCGCCAGCAGCTTGGAGGGGGCCCTCTCCTACGAGCAGTACTTC. Translation: CASSLEGALSYEQYF.

The chain couples TRBV3-1 (or the pseudogene TRBV3-2) to TRBJ1-4; D is ambiguous. This CDR3 is built from 15 residues. Germline V gives CDR1 LGHDT, CDR2 YNNKEL (reference sequence). Trimming removed 4 bases from V and 7 bases from J, with 16 bases in between. For the CDR3, the DNA is TGTGCCAGCAGCCCCAACGCGGGGTTGGGTGAAAAACTGTTTTTT. Its translation is CASSPNAGLGEKLFF.

This chain uses TRBV24-1 with TRBJ2-3; possible D gene TRBD2, 5 bases. The CDR3 length is 13 residues. Germline values: CDR1 KGHDR, CDR2 SFDVKD. V was cut by 5 bases and J by 6 bases, with 11 bases left in between. CDR3 residues: CATSALESDTQYF. CDR3 DNA: TGTGCCACCAGTGCACTAGAGTCTGATACGCAGTATTTT.

This clone occurred a few times. The chain has TRBV12-3 or TRBV12-4 and TRBJ2-1; TRBD2 agrees at 10 bases. CDR3 size: 13 residues. After removal of 6 bases from V and 8 bases from J, the junction contained 4 bases not matched to a gene. CDR3 sequence (DNA): TGTGCCAGCAGGGCTAGCGGGGGCCATGAGCAGTTCTTC. This gives the protein CASRASGGHEQFF.

The rearrangement joins TRBV6-2 or TRBV6-3 to TRBJ1-1; 10 nucleotides line up with TRBD1. The V segment lost 6 bases and the J segment 5 bases; nucleotides outside the gene matches: 9. CDR1 and CDR2 from the germline V gene are MNHEY and SVGEGT. The CDR3 is 15 amino acids. The CDR3 is CASSPAGTGVTEAFF. DNA for the CDR3: TGTGCCAGCAGCCCTGCCGGGACAGGGGTAACTGAAGCTTTCTTT.